This TCR beta chain was recorded in a study of vaccination effects on CD4 cells after COVID-19. ViraFEST assay sequencing came after antigen-specific CD4+ T cells were expanded with viral peptide pools. Around day 10 of culture, CD4+ T cells were separated out. Vaccine administered to participants consisted of two doses of either BNT162b2 or mRNA-1273. Nucleocapsid antibodies stayed negative before and after vaccination, showing no earlier SARS-CoV-2 infection. On both days 3 and 7, half of the culture medium was replaced with IL-2 medium. Repertoires were generated with immunoSEQ multiplex PCR, while TCRdb's copy carries only in-frame clones and drops some. The sample contains about 31,000 clones, roughly 81% of which appear only once. Whole-study findings and limits: Only a few convalescent patients and no early post-infection timepoints featured in the study.

Trimming cost V 8 bases and J 2 bases, with 11 bases left between them. The CDR3 has 13 amino acids. CDR1 SNHLY and CDR2 FYNNEI come from the germline V gene. For this clone: The antigen remains undetermined.

The receptor was derived from a human donor who received a COVID-19 vaccine. This specimen consisted of CD4+ T cells from PBMCs cultured with HCoV-229E spike peptides, obtained after COVID-19 vaccination. The chain recombines TRBV2 with TRBJ2-3, with D possibly being TRBD2 (5 bases). CDR3 sequence reads: CASRRTFTDTQYF. For the CDR3, the DNA is TGTGCCAGCCGGAGGACTTTCACAGATACGCAGTATTTT. The variable domain in full, completed from reference TRBV2 and TRBJ2-3, reads EPEVTQTPSHQVTQMGQEVILRCVPISNHLYFYWYRQILGQKVEFLVSFYNNEISEKSEIFDDQFSVERPDGSNFTLKIRSTKLEDSAMYFCASRRTFTDTQYFGPGTRLTVL.